These 29 T cell receptor beta chains originate from one sample sequenced in a study of blood T cells in healthy people across ages. Then a second PCR, running roughly 7 to 11 cycles, was carried out with a sample-barcoded 5' primer and a J-beta primer mix. TCRdb ran MiXCR on the 5' RACE reads and lists one entry per CDR3 protein. The profile covers about 680,000 distinct CDR3 sequences, with approximately 49% appearing a single time and under 35% taken by the ten largest. Sequenced: blood. The receptors come from an older woman in good health.

The chain carries TRBV29-1 and TRBJ2-1; 9 bases fit TRBD2. The CDR3 consists of 13 residues. Germline CDR1 and CDR2: SQVTM and ANQGSEA. Trimming at V came to 3 bases and at J to 4 bases, leaving 1 base not matched to a gene. CDR3 loop: CSVETSGYNEQFF. In DNA, the CDR3 is TGCAGCGTTGAGACTAGCGGATACAATGAGCAGTTCTTC.

The chain uses TRBV7-2 and TRBJ2-4; D assignment may be TRBD1 or TRBD2 (6 bases each). The J call may be in error: the DNA end matches TRBJ2-7 better. CDR3 length: 15 residues. The germline gives CDR1 SGHTA, CDR2 FQGNSA. As DNA, the CDR3 is TGTGCCAGCAGCCCCCACTTCGCAGGGGAGGACGAGCAGTACTTC. It encodes CASSPHFAGEDEQYF.

The chain carries TRBV7-2 and TRBJ2-7, with D perhaps matching TRBD2 (6 bases). This CDR3 spans 15 amino acids. V gave up 1 base and J gave up 2 bases, with 12 bases separating them. CDR1 is SGHTA and CDR2 is FQGNSA in the germline V gene. CDR3 nucleotide sequence: TGTGCCAGCAGCTTAGGGGTTAGCGGTGCCTACGAGCAGTACTTC. Protein: CASSLGVSGAYEQYF. Looking up the rest from reference TRBV7-2 and TRBJ2-7 gives the full variable domain: GAGVSQSPSNKVTEKGKDVELRCDPISGHTALYWYRQSLGQGLEFLIYFQGNSAPDKSGLPSDRFSAERTGGSVSTLTIQRTQQEDSAVYLCASSLGVSGAYEQYFGPGTRLTVT.

The rearrangement links TRBV20-1 to TRBJ2-3, with D possibly being TRBD2 (6 bases). V was clipped by 6 bases and J by 0 bases, with 13 bases between them. The germline V gene encodes CDR1 DFQATT and CDR2 SNEGSKA (reference sequence). The CDR3 runs 14 residues. The CDR3 DNA follows: TGCAGTGCCGGGAGACAGACAAGCACAGATACGCAGTATTTT. Translated, it gives CSAGRQTSTDTQYF.

J is TRBJ1-2 and V is TRBV6-2 or TRBV6-3; 7 bases match TRBD1. CDR1 and CDR2 from the germline V gene are MNHEY and SVGEGT. After removal of 6 bases from V and 4 bases from J, the junction contained 8 bases not matched to a gene. The CDR3 is 14 amino acids. CDR3 sequence (DNA): TGTGCCAGCAGGCCCACAGGGGCCGTCTATGGCTACACCTTC. Its translation: CASRPTGAVYGYTF.

This clonotype was seen only a few times. V usage is TRBV20-1 and J usage is TRBJ2-5; TRBD2 matches 8 bases. J lost 5 bases, V lost 0 bases, and 5 bases had no gene match. Looked up from germline, CDR1 is DFQATT and CDR2 is SNEGSKA (reference sequence). The CDR3 spans 14 residues. CDR3 amino acids: CSARESGRGETQYF. CDR3 sequence (DNA): TGCAGTGCTAGAGAGAGCGGGAGAGGGGAGACCCAGTACTTC.

Only one count was recorded for this clonotype. The gene calls are TRBV4-2 and TRBJ2-7, with 7 bases aligning to TRBD1. This CDR3 contains 15 residues. The V and J ends lost 2 bases and 2 bases, in that order; junction bases with no gene match: 6. Germline loops: CDR1 LGHNA, CDR2 YNFKEQ. The CDR3 bases are TGTGCCAGCAGCCAATCTCTTCAGGGGGCCTACGAGCAGTACTTC. This encodes CASSQSLQGAYEQYF.

The chain links TRBV5-1 to TRBJ2-5; 12 bases agree with TRBD1. The V gene's germline CDR1 is SGHRS and CDR2 YFSETQ. Germline trimming cut 3 bases from V and 5 bases from J; bases unmatched to any gene: 8. The CDR3 is made up of 16 amino acids. The CDR3 protein is CASSSSGTGGQETQYF. CDR3 sequence (DNA): TGCGCCAGCAGCTCCTCCGGGACAGGGGGCCAGGAGACCCAGTACTTC.

This clonotype was counted a single time. The chain's CDR3 is CASLAKSYEQYF. CDR3 nucleotides: TGTGCCAGCCTGGCTAAATCCTACGAGCAGTACTTC. The chain is built from TRBV6-2 or TRBV6-3 and TRBJ2-7; D gene unclear. V dropped 8 bases and J dropped 1 base, with 9 bases sitting between them. This CDR3 is built from 12 residues. Germline V gene data show CDR1 as MNHEY and CDR2 as SVGEGT.

This clonotype showed up just a few times. This rearrangement joins TRBV20-1 to TRBJ2-3; TRBD2 aligns across 14 bases. V lost 5 bases and J lost 5; bases outside the gene matches: 3. The CDR3 extends over 14 amino acids. In germline, CDR1 is DFQATT, CDR2 SNEGSKA (reference sequence). The CDR3 region is CSADGLAGGDTQYF. The CDR3 nucleotides read TGCAGTGCTGACGGACTAGCGGGAGGAGATACGCAGTATTTT.

This clonotype was picked up a small number of times. The chain employs TRBV25-1 and TRBJ2-1, with D hard to call. The V gene's germline CDR1 is MGHDK and CDR2 SYGVNS. The CDR3 spans 12 residues. The V end was cut by 1 base, the J end by 7 bases, with 5 bases between. The CDR3 reads CASSESRNEQFF. CDR3 DNA: TGTGCCAGCAGTGAATCACGGAATGAGCAGTTCTTC.

The chain employs TRBV6-2 or TRBV6-3 and TRBJ2-3; TRBD2 aligns across 7 bases. Looked up from germline, CDR1 is MNHEY and CDR2 is SVGEGT. With V trimmed by 6 bases and J by 4 bases, 7 bases remained unmatched. The CDR3 extends over 14 amino acids. This CDR3 reads CASRGPGGADTQYF. CDR3 bases: TGTGCCAGCAGGGGCCCGGGAGGAGCAGATACGCAGTATTTT.

This clonotype was observed once. The V and J genes are TRBV5-5 and TRBJ2-6, with D uncertain. This CDR3 is 16 amino acids long. CDR1 is SGHKS, CDR2 YYEKEE, per germline (reference sequence). V was clipped by 2 bases and J by 0 bases, with 9 bases between them. CDR3 bases: TGTGCCAGCAGCTTAGGACGCCTCTCTGGGGCCAACGTCCTGACTTTC. Encoded protein: CASSLGRLSGANVLTF.

Of note for this clonotype: Since a much larger clone is just one base distant, this may be a read error. This rearrangement joins TRBV5-5 to TRBJ2-7; TRBD1 is a possible D gene (7 bases). This CDR3 spans 14 amino acids. Germline V gene sequence: CDR1 SGHKS, CDR2 YYEKEE (reference sequence). As DNA, the CDR3 is TGTGCCAACAGCCGGAGGGACAGAGCCTACGAGCAGTACTTC. Translating it yields CANSRRDRAYEQYF.

In this sample, this clonotype turned up a few times. The chain is built from TRBV3-1 and TRBJ1-2; D unresolved. Trimming left V 0 bases short and J 7 bases short, with 6 bases between. The CDR3 totals 12 residues. Germline loops: CDR1 LGHDT, CDR2 YNNKEL (reference sequence). As DNA, the CDR3 is TGTGCCAGCAGCCAAGACCGATCTGGCTACACCTTC. Encoded protein: CASSQDRSGYTF.

A few counts support this clonotype. This chain joins TRBV7-8 and TRBJ1-2; no reliable D call. Trimming stripped 1 base from V and 0 bases from J, with 15 bases between. CDR3 length: 17 amino acids. Germline V gene lookup returns CDR1 SGHVS and CDR2 FQNEAQ. CDR3 residues: CASSLGGGQGANYGYTF. The DNA for the CDR3 is TGTGCCAGCAGCTTAGGTGGAGGGCAAGGAGCTAACTATGGCTACACCTTC.

This clonotype was counted a few times. This chain links TRBV20-1 with TRBJ2-7; 7 bases match TRBD2. CDR3 length: 16 amino acids. Trimming removed 6 bases from V and 3 bases from J; junction bases left unmatched: 17. Germline V CDR1 and CDR2: DFQATT, SNEGSKA (reference sequence). Here the CDR3 DNA reads TGCAGTGCCCCCCGGGCTTCGGGGGGATTCTACTACGAGCAGTACTTC. This translates into CSAPRASGGFYYEQYF.

This clonotype was recorded a few times. V usage is TRBV5-1 and J usage is TRBJ2-7, with D perhaps TRBD1 (5 bases). Germline V gene sequence: CDR1 SGHRS, CDR2 YFSETQ. CDR3 length: 16 residues. The ends were cut back, 0 bases at V and 3 bases at J, with 16 bases in the middle. CDR3 nucleotides: TGCGCCAGCAGCTTGGTCGCAGGGCAGAATTACTACGAGCAGTACTTC. This sequence encodes CASSLVAGQNYYEQYF.

The chain uses TRBV29-1 and TRBJ2-7; D is uncertain. The CDR3 totals 11 residues. Germline lookup yields CDR1 SQVTM and CDR2 ANQGSEA. V lost 6 bases to trimming and J lost 2 bases, with 8 bases between them. The CDR3 sequence: CSVGTTYEQYF. CDR3 bases: TGCAGCGTGGGCACAACCTACGAGCAGTACTTC.

The rearrangement links TRBV12-3 or TRBV12-4 to TRBJ2-5; 8 nucleotides match TRBD1. Trimming cost V 6 bases and J 5 bases; bases outside gene matches: 14. The length of the CDR3 is 16 residues. CDR3 loop: CASSPVRQGLRETQYF. DNA of the CDR3: TGTGCCAGCAGCCCCGTAAGACAGGGGTTACGGGAGACCCAGTACTTC.

The sample holds a few counts of this clonotype. The chain carries TRBV20-1 and TRBJ2-7; 9 nucleotides line up with TRBD1. CDR3 length equals 15 residues. V lost 3 bases to trimming and J lost 0 bases; unmatched junction nucleotides: 6. Germline assignment: CDR1 DFQATT and CDR2 SNEGSKA (reference sequence). The CDR3 loop reads CSARERTGASYEQYF. Here the CDR3 DNA reads TGCAGTGCTAGGGAAAGGACAGGGGCCTCCTACGAGCAGTACTTC.

This clonotype came up many times. This chain uses TRBV7-2 with TRBJ2-7, with D perhaps TRBD2 (6 bases). V was shortened by 5 bases and J by 2 bases, with 13 bases between the two germline ends. The CDR3 consists of 14 residues. Germline V gene data show CDR1 as SGHTA and CDR2 as FQGNSA. The CDR3 is CASSLRGGTYEQYF. CDR3 sequence (DNA): TGTGCCAGCAGCCTCCGAGGAGGGACCTACGAGCAGTACTTC.

The CDR3 DNA is TGTGCCAGTAGTATAGATGGCAATGAGCAGTTCTTC. It specifies CASSIDGNEQFF. The chain recombines TRBV19 with TRBJ2-1; D remains ambiguous. Trimming took off 0 bases at V and 6 bases at J, with 3 bases between the two ends. CDR1 and CDR2 (germline): LNHDA, SQIVND (reference sequence). The CDR3 contains 12 residues.

CDR3 sequence (DNA): TGTGCCTGGAGTCCTGCTAACGGACAGTTTGCGGGCTACACCTTC. Amino acids: CAWSPANGQFAGYTF. The V call is TRBV30, the J call TRBJ1-2; D is possibly TRBD1 (6 bases). The germline CDR1 and CDR2 sequences are GTSNPN and SVGIG (reference sequence). The CDR3 runs 15 residues. V shed 2 bases and J shed 8 bases, with 21 bases lying between them.

On this clonotype itself: The junction differs from germline at one of its ends, possibly a read error. CDR3 sequence reads: CASGGQMNTEAFF. CDR3 nucleotides: TGCGCCAGCGGCGGACAGATGAACACCGAAGCTTTCTTT. V usage is TRBV4-1 and J usage is TRBJ1-1; tentative D call: TRBD1 (6 bases). CDR3 length: 13 amino acids. Germline assignment: CDR1 MGHRA and CDR2 YSYEKL.

V gene TRBV2 combines with J gene TRBJ1-5; D call uncertain. Germline V gives CDR1 SNHLY, CDR2 FYNNEI. The CDR3 has 14 residues. Trimming took 4 bases from V and 6 from J, leaving 13 bases between them. The CDR3 region has the DNA TGTGCCAGCAGTGCCTATGACGGGCTTCAGCCCCAGCATTTT. The encoded protein is CASSAYDGLQPQHF.

This clonotype has a handful of counts. V usage is TRBV20-1 and J usage is TRBJ2-7, with a tentative D call TRBD2 (5 bases). V lost 3 bases, J lost 0 bases, and 12 bases lay in between. The CDR3 is 14 amino acids. Germline CDR1 reads DFQATT; CDR2 reads SNEGSKA (reference sequence). The CDR3 DNA reads as TGCAGTGCTAGTTTTCGGGGATACTCCTACGAGCAGTACTTC. This sequence encodes CSASFRGYSYEQYF.

The chain combines TRBV21-1 with TRBJ2-7; the D call in the table, TRBD2, was not verified against the DNA. TRBV21-1 is tagged as a pseudogene. The CDR3 runs to 17 residues. CDR3 region: CASSCRRDGGGSYEQYF. The CDR3 coding sequence is TGTGCCAGCAGCTGCCGTAGGGACGGTGGAGGGTCCTACGAGCAGTACTTC.

This clonotype was seen only a few times. The chain's CDR3 is CSAPPPSGSRGQYF. Written as DNA, the CDR3 is TGCAGTGCTCCCCCCCCCAGCGGGAGTAGAGGGCAGTACTTC. The gene calls are TRBV20-1 and TRBJ2-7, with TRBD2 matching 8 bases. The ends lost 5 bases at V and 9 bases at J; junction bases unmatched: 15. The CDR3 totals 14 residues. CDR1 and CDR2 from the germline V gene are DFQATT and SNEGSKA (reference sequence).